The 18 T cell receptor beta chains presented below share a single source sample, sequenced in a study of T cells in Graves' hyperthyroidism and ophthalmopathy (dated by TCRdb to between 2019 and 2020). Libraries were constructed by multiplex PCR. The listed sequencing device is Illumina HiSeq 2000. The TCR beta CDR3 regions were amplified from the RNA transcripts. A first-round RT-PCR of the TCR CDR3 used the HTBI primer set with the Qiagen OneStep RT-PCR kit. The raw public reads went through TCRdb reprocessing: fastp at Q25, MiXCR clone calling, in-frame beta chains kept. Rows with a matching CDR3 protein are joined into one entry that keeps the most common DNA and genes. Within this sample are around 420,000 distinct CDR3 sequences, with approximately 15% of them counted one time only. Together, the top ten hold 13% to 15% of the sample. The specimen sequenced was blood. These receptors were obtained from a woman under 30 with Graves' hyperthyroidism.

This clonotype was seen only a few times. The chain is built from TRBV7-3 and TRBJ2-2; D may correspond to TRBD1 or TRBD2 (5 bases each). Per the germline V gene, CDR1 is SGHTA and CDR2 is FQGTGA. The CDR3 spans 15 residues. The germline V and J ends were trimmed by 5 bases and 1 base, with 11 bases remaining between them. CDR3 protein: CASSEGTLNTGELFF. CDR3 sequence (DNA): TGTGCCAGCAGCGAAGGGACCCTGAACACCGGGGAGCTGTTTTTT.

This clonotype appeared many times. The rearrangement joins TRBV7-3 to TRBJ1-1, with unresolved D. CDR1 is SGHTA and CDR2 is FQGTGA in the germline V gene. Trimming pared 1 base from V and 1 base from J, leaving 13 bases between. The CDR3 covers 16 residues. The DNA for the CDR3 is TGTGCCAGCAGCTTAAATACCGCGATGGGGAACACTGAAGCTTTCTTT. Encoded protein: CASSLNTAMGNTEAFF.

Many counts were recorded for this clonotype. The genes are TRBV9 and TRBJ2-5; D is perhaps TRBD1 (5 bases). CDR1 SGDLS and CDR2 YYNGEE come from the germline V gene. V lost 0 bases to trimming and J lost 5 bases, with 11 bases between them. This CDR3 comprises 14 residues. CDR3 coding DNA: TGTGCCAGCAGCGTAGGGGGCAGTTTGGAGACCCAGTACTTC. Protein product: CASSVGGSLETQYF.

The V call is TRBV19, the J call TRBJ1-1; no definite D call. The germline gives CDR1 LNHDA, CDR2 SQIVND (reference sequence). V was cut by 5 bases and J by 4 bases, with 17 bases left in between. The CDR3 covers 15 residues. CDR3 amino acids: CASSLSEELGTEAFF. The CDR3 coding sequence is TGTGCCAGTAGTCTGTCTGAGGAACTGGGCACTGAAGCTTTCTTT.

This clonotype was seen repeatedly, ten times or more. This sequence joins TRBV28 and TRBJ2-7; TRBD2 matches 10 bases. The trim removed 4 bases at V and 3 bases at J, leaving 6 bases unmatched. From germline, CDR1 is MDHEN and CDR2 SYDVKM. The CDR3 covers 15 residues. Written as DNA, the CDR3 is TGTGCCAGCAGTTCCCGGACTAGCGGCTACTACGAGCAGTACTTC. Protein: CASSSRTSGYYEQYF.

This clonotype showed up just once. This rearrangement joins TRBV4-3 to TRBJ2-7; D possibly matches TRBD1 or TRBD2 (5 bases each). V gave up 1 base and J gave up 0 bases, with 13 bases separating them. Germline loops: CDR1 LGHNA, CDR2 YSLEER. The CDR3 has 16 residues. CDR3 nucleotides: TGCGCCAGCAGCCAAGGCACGGGGCTTTTCTCCTACGAGCAGTACTTC. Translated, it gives CASSQGTGLFSYEQYF.

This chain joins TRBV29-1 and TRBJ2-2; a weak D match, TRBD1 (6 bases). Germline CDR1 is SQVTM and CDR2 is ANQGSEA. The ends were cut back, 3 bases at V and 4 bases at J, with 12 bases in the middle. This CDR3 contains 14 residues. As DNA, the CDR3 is TGCAGCGTTGACAGGGGACGGGGCACCGGGGAGCTGTTTTTT. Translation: CSVDRGRGTGELFF.

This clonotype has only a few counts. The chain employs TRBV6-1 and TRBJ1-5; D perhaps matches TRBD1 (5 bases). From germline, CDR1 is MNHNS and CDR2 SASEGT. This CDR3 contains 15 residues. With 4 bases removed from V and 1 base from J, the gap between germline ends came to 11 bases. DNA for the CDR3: TGTGCCAGCAGTGCTCAGGGAGGAAGCAATCAGCCCCAGCATTTT. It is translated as CASSAQGGSNQPQHF.

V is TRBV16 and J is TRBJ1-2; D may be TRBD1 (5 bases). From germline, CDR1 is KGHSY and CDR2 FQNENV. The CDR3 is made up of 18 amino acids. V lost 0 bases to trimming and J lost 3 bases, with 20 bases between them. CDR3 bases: TGTGCCAGCAGCCAATCCTCACCGAATTGGGGCGGCCACTATGGCTACACCTTC. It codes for CASSQSSPNWGGHYGYTF.

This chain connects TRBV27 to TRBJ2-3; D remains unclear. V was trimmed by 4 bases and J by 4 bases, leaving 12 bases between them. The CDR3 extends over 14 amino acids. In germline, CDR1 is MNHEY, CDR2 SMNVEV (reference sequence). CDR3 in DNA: TGTGCCAGCAGTTCATCGTGGGGTGCAGATACGCAGTATTTT. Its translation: CASSSSWGADTQYF.

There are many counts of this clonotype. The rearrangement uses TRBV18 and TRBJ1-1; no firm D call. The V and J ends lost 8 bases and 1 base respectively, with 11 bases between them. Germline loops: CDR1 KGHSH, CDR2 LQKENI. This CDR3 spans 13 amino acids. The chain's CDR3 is CASSPPGNTEAFF. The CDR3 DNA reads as TGTGCCAGCAGCCCGCCGGGGAACACTGAAGCTTTCTTT.

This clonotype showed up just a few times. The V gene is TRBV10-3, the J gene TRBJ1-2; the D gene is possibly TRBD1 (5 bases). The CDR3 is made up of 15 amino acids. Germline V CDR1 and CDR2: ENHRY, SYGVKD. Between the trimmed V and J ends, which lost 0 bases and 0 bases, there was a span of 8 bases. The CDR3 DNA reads TGTGCCATCAGTGAGTCGACAGAGCCTAACTATGGCTACACCTTC. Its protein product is CAISESTEPNYGYTF.

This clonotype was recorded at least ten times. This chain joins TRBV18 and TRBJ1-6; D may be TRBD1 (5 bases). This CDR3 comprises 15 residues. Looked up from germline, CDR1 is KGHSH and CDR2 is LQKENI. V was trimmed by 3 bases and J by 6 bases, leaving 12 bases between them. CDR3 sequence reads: CASSPPGASNSPLHF. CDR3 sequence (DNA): TGTGCCAGCTCACCCCCCGGGGCGAGTAATTCACCCCTCCACTTT.

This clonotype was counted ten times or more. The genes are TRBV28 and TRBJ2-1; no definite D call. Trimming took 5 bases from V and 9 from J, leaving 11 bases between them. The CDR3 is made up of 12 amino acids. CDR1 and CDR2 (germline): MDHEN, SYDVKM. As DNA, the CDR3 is TGTGCCAGCAGTGTGGGGTGGGGTGAGCAGTTCTTC. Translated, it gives CASSVGWGEQFF.

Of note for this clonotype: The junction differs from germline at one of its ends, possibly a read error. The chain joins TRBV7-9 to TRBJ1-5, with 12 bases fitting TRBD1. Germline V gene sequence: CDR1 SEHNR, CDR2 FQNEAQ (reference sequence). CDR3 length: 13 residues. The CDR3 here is CASKGTGGQPQHF. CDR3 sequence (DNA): TGCGCTTCAAAAGGGACAGGGGGCCAGCCCCAGCATTTT.

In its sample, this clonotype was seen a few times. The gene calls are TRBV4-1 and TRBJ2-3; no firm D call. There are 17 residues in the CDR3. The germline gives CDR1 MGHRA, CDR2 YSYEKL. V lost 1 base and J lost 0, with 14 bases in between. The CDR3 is CASSQGSRATSTDTQYF. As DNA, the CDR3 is TGCGCCAGCAGCCAAGGGAGTCGAGCAACTAGCACAGATACGCAGTATTTT.

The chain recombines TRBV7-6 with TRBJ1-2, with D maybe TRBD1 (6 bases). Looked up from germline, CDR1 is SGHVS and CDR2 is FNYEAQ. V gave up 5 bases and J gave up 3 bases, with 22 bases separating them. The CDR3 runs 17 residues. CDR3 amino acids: CASSPYKGGQFDYGYTF. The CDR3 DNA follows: TGTGCCAGCAGCCCTTACAAGGGGGGTCAATTCGACTATGGCTACACCTTC.

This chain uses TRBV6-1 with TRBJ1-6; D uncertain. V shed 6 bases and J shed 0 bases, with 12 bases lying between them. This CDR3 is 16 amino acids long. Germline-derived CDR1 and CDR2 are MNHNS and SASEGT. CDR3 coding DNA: TGTGCCAGCAGCGATGACCTTAGCTCCTATAATTCACCCCTCCACTTT. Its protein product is CASSDDLSSYNSPLHF.